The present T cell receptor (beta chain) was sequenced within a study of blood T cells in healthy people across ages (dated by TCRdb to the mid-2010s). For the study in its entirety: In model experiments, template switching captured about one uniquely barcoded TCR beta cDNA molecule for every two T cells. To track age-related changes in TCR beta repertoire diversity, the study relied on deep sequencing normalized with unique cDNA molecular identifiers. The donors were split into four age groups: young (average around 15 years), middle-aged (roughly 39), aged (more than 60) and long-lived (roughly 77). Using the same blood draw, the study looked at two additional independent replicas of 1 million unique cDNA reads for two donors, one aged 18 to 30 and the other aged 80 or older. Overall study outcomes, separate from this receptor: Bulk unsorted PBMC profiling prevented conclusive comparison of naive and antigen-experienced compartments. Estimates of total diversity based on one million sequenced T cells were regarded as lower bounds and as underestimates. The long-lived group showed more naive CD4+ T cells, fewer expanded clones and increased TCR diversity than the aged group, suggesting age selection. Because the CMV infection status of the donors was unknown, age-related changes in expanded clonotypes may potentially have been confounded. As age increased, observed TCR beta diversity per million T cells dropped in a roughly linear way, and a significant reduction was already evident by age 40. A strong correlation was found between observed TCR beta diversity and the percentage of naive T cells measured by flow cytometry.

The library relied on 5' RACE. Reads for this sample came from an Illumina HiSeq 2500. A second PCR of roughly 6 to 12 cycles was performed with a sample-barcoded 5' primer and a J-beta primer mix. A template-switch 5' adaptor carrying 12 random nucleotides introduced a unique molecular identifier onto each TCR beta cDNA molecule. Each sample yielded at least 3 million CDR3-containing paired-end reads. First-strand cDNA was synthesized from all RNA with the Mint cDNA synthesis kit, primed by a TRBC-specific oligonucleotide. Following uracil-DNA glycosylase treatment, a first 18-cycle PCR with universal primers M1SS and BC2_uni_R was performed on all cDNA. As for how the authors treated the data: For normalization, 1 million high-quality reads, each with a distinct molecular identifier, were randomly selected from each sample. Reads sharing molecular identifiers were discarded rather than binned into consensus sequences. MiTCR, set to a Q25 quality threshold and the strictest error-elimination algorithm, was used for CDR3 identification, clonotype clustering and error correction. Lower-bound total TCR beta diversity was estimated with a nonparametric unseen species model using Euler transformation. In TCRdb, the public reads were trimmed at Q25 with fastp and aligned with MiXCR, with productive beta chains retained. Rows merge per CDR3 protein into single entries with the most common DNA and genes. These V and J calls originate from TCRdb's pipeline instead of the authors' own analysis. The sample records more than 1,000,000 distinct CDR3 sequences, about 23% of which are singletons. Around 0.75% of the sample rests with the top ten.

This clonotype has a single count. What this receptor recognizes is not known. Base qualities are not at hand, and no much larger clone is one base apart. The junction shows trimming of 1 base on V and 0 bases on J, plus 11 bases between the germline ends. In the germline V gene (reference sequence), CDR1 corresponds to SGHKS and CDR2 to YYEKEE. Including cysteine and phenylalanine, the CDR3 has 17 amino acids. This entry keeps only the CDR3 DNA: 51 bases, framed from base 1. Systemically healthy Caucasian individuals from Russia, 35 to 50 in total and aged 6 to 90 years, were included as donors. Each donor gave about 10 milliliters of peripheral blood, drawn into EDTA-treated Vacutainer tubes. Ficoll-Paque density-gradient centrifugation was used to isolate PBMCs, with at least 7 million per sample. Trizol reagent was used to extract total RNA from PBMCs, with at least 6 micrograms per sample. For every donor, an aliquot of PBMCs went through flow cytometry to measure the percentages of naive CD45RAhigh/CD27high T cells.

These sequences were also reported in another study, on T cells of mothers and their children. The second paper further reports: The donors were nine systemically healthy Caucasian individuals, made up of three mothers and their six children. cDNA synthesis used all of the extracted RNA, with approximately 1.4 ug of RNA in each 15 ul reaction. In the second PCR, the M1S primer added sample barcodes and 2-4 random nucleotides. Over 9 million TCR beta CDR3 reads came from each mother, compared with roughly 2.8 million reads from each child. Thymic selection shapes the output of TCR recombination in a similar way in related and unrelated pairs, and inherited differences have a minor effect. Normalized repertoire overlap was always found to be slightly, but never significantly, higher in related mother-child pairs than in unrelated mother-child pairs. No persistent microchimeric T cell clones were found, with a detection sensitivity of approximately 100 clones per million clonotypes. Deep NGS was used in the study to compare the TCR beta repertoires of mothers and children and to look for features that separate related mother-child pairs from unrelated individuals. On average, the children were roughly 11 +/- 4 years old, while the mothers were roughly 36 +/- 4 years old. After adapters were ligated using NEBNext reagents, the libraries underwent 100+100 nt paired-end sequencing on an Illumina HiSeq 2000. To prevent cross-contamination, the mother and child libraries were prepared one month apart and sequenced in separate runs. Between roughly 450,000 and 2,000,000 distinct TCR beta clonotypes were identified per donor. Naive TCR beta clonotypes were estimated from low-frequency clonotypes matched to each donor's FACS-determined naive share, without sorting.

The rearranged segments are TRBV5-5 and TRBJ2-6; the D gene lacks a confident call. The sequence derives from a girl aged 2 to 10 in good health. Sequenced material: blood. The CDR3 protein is CASSLYGDPSGANVLTF. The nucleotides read TGTGCCAGCAGCTTGTATGGAGACCCCTCTGGGGCCAACGTCCTGACTTTC.